These 11 T cell receptor beta chains were all obtained from the same sample, sequenced in a study of T cell repertoires in cytomegalovirus infection. TCRdb reprocessed the reads with MiXCR, giving one entry per CDR3 protein. The profile shows fewer than 550,000 distinct CDR3 sequences, about 11% of them singletons. The sample comprised PBMCs. These receptors came from a human donor in good health (CMV status not recorded). Some clones in this sample may be carry-over from other donors' samples.

The V gene is TRBV10-3, the J gene TRBJ2-1; 14 bases fit TRBD2. The CDR3 runs 18 residues. J lost 9 bases, V lost 6 bases, and 16 bases had no gene match. Germline CDR1 ENHRY, CDR2 SYGVKD. Here the CDR3 DNA reads TGTGCCATCAGCCCCGGGACTAGCGGGAGTGTTGTCATTGGTGAGCAGTTCTTC. It is translated as CAISPGTSGSVVIGEQFF.

Points on this clonotype: A read error may explain this, as a much larger clone is one base away. This chain links TRBV6-4 with TRBJ2-1, with 8 bases fitting TRBD2. Germline CDR1 is MRHNA and CDR2 is SNTAGT. The CDR3 is 15 residues long. The CDR3, as DNA: TGTGCCACCAGTGACGGGACTAGTATGGCCAATGAGCAGTTCTTC. Translated: CATSDGTSMANEQFF.

J is TRBJ2-7 and V is TRBV20-1; D unclear. Between the trimmed V and J ends, which lost 0 bases and 6 bases, there was a span of 9 bases. The CDR3 totals 12 residues. Germline V gives CDR1 DFQATT, CDR2 SNEGSKA (reference sequence). The CDR3 reads CSARDLHREQYF. DNA for the CDR3: TGCAGTGCTAGAGATTTGCACCGCGAGCAGTACTTC.

The chain couples TRBV20-1 to TRBJ1-1; 9 bases fit TRBD1. The length of the CDR3 is 11 residues. Germline V gives CDR1 DFQATT, CDR2 SNEGSKA (reference sequence). With 6 bases clipped from V and 6 bases from J, the junction kept 2 bases outside the gene matches. CDR3 loop: CSADRGAEAFF. In DNA, the CDR3 is TGCAGTGCCGACAGGGGGGCTGAAGCTTTCTTT.

With respect to this clonotype: Because the CDR3 is missing its conserved closing phenylalanine or tryptophan, this is likely a read error. This rearrangement joins TRBV9 to TRBJ1-2, with D perhaps TRBD1 (5 bases). The CDR3 is 13 residues long. V lost 4 bases and J 6 bases, leaving 13 bases between the germline ends. CDR1 and CDR2 from the germline V gene are SGDLS and YYNGEE. The DNA for the CDR3 is TGTGCCAGCAGCCGCCAGGGTGAGGATGGCTACACCTCC. Translation gives CASSRQGEDGYTS.

This clonotype was observed at least ten times. V is TRBV7-3 and J is TRBJ2-3; D call uncertain. The V end lost 5 bases, the J end lost 8 bases, and 11 bases lay between the germline ends. CDR1 and CDR2 (germline): SGHTA, FQGTGA. The CDR3 spans 12 residues. CDR3 loop: CASSRPGGTQYF. The CDR3 DNA is TGTGCCAGCAGCCGGCCGGGCGGTACGCAGTATTTT. Supplemented by reference TRBV7-3 and TRBJ2-3, the full variable domain reads GAGVSQTPSNKVTEKGKYVELRCDPISGHTALYWYRQSLGQGPEFLIYFQGTGAADDSGLPNDRFFAVRPEGSVSTLKIQRTERGDSAVYLCASSRPGGTQYFGPGTRLTVL.

The table lists this clonotype with many counts. V gene TRBV28 combines with J gene TRBJ2-7; D is tentatively TRBD1 or TRBD2 (5 bases each). This CDR3 is built from 14 residues. Looked up from germline, CDR1 is MDHEN and CDR2 is SYDVKM. Trimming removed 4 bases at V and 3 bases at J, with 13 bases between. The CDR3 here is CASSSGTKYYEQYF. The CDR3 region has the DNA TGTGCCAGCAGTTCCGGGACCAAATACTACGAGCAGTACTTC.

The chain recombines TRBV19 with TRBJ1-1; no reliable D call. This CDR3 has 14 amino acids. In germline, CDR1 is LNHDA, CDR2 SQIVND (reference sequence). The germline V and J ends were trimmed by 4 bases and 4 bases, with 13 bases remaining between them. The CDR3 DNA reads TGTGCCAGTAGTACCCCGGGCAGCATCACTGAAGCTTTCTTT. Translation gives CASSTPGSITEAFF. Based on the CDR3 plus reference TRBV19 and TRBJ1-1, the full variable domain is DGGITQSPKYLFRKEGQNVTLSCEQNLNHDAMYWYRQDPGQGLRLIYYSQIVNDFQKGDIAEGYSVSREKKESFPLTVTSAQKNPTAFYLCASSTPGSITEAFFGQGTRLTVV.

The chain employs TRBV19 and TRBJ1-5, with D unclear. This CDR3 comprises 12 residues. From germline, CDR1 is LNHDA and CDR2 SQIVND (reference sequence). V was shortened by 4 bases and J by 6 bases, with 7 bases between the two germline ends. The CDR3 bases are TGTGCCAGTAGTACCCTGGCTCAGCCCCAGCATTTT. It codes for CASSTLAQPQHF.

Many counts were recorded for this clonotype. V and J are TRBV4-2 and TRBJ2-7, with D perhaps TRBD1 (6 bases). CDR1 and CDR2 (germline): LGHNA, YNFKEQ. Trimming cost V 2 bases and J 1 base, with 9 bases left between them. There are 14 residues in the CDR3. The chain's CDR3 is CASSQPDRSYEQYF. The CDR3 bases are TGTGCCAGCAGCCAACCCGACAGGTCCTACGAGCAGTACTTC.

This sequence joins TRBV24-1 and TRBJ2-1; 14 nucleotides agree with TRBD2. Germline-derived CDR1 and CDR2 are KGHDR and SFDVKD. The CDR3 loop spans 19 amino acids. After removal of 4 bases from V and 0 bases from J, the junction contained 7 bases not matched to a gene. CDR3 residues: CATSDSGLAGGSSYNEQFF. The CDR3 DNA reads TGTGCCACCAGTGACTCTGGACTAGCGGGGGGAAGCTCCTACAATGAGCAGTTCTTC.